This T cell receptor beta chain is drawn from a study of vaccination effects on CD4 cells after COVID-19. Study-wide results and caveats: The study had few convalescent patients and no early post-infection timepoints.

Before any sequencing was done, the ViraFEST assay used viral peptide pools to expand antigen-specific CD4+ T cells. Following 10 days of culture, CD4+ T cells were isolated. People in the vaccine group had not been infected with SARS-CoV-2 before, and their nucleocapsid antibodies were negative. With approximately 9.8 ug/ml peptides and roughly 11 IU/ml IL-2, 1.5 million to 2 million PBMC per well were cultured. Produced via immunoSEQ multiplex PCR; TCRdb's table is partial and in-frame only. The sample holds around 45,000 clones, roughly four fifths seen once. In germline, CDR1 is SGHNT, CDR2 YYREEE (reference sequence). V was clipped by 0 bases and J by 0 bases, with 10 bases between them. This CDR3 comprises 17 residues. As for this clone: The antigen remains undetermined.

This chain links TRBV5-4 with TRBJ2-6; maybe TRBD2 (5 bases). This TCR was sampled from a human donor who received a COVID-19 vaccine. The sample in question was CD4+ T cells from PBMCs cultured with SARS-CoV-2 spike peptides, obtained before COVID-19 vaccination. CDR3 sequence: CASSLDPGSSGANVLTF. The CDR3 coding sequence is TGTGCCAGCAGCTTGGATCCGGGGAGCTCTGGGGCCAACGTCCTGACTTTC.